These 12 T cell receptor beta chains came from one sample sequenced in a study of T cell repertoires in cytomegalovirus infection. Each CDR3 protein is one row after TCRdb ran MiXCR on the reads. The sample yields 650,000 to 900,000 distinct CDR3 sequences, just under 30% seen once. These TCRs are of unknown antigen specificity. The specimen comprised cultured CD8+ T cells from PBMCs, sampled from culture after CMV antigen stimulation. The receptors were gathered from a human donor in good health (CMV status not recorded). Some clones in this sample may be carry-over from other donors' samples.

The rearrangement joins TRBV4-3 to TRBJ2-1; 8 nucleotides line up with TRBD2. The CDR3 is 16 residues long. Germline V gene sequence: CDR1 LGHNA, CDR2 YSLEER. Unmatched junction bases numbered 4, after V lost 1 base and J lost 2 bases. For the CDR3, the DNA is TGCGCCAGCAGCCAAGTAACGGGGGGGCCCTACAATGAGCAGTTCTTC. It yields the protein CASSQVTGGPYNEQFF.

This clonotype was picked up one time. The chain uses TRBV10-3 and TRBJ1-1; D call uncertain. CDR3 size: 15 residues. V was trimmed by 5 bases and J by 2 bases, leaving 15 bases between them. CDR1 and CDR2 from the germline V gene are ENHRY and SYGVKD. The CDR3 is CAISSALSPNTEAFF. CDR3 sequence (DNA): TGTGCCATCAGTTCCGCTCTTTCCCCTAACACTGAAGCTTTCTTT.

The chain joins TRBV27 to TRBJ1-4; 9 bases align to TRBD1. CDR3 length: 20 residues. Germline CDR1 and CDR2: MNHEY and SMNVEV (reference sequence). The ends lost 3 bases at V and 0 bases at J; junction bases unmatched: 14. CDR3 region: CASSLNPTGGPRATNEKLFF. The CDR3 DNA reads TGTGCCAGCAGTTTGAACCCGACAGGGGGTCCCCGAGCAACTAATGAAAAACTGTTTTTT.

The chain combines TRBV4-1 with TRBJ1-2, with TRBD1 as a possible D gene (5 bases). Trimming removed 0 bases from V and 4 bases from J, with 9 bases in between. Germline CDR1 and CDR2: MGHRA and YSYEKL. This CDR3 is built from 14 residues. For the CDR3, the DNA is TGCGCCAGCAGCCAAGATAGCGGGGGCTATGGCTACACCTTC. Its translation is CASSQDSGGYGYTF.

This clonotype showed up just a few times. CDR3 sequence (DNA): TGTGCCAGCAGCTTAAAGGGCATGGGGGCCAACGTCCTGACTTTC. Encoded protein: CASSLKGMGANVLTF. This chain connects TRBV7-9 to TRBJ2-6; no clear D. This CDR3 has 15 residues. Germline-derived CDR1 and CDR2 are SEHNR and FQNEAQ (reference sequence). V was trimmed by 2 bases and J by 4 bases, leaving 9 bases between them.

V is TRBV4-2 and J is TRBJ1-6; 7 bases map to TRBD1. The CDR3 loop spans 17 amino acids. The junction had 11 bases not matched to a gene; V was cut back by 0 bases and J by 9 bases. In germline, CDR1 is LGHNA, CDR2 YNFKEQ. The CDR3 coding sequence is TGTGCCAGCAGCCAAGATTTGGTGACAGGGAGTGTTTCACCCCTCCACTTT. It codes for CASSQDLVTGSVSPLHF.

The V gene is TRBV10-3, the J gene TRBJ2-2; D is unresolved. The ends were cut back, 0 bases at V and 2 bases at J, with 4 bases in the middle. The CDR3 sequence is 14 residues long. Germline CDR1 ENHRY, CDR2 SYGVKD. CDR3 coding DNA: TGTGCCATCAGTGAGTCGGGCAACACCGGGGAGCTGTTTTTT. Translated, it gives CAISESGNTGELFF.

There are a few counts of this clonotype. This sequence joins TRBV7-4 and TRBJ1-1; D perhaps matches TRBD1 (6 bases). CDR1 and CDR2 from the germline V gene are SGHVT and SQSDAQ. This CDR3 is built from 19 residues. Trimming cost V 0 bases and J 5 bases, with 25 bases left between them. CDR3 in DNA: TGTGCCAGCAGCTTAGCGGGGGGCTTGGGACACTCATGGGCAACTGAAGCTTTCTTT. As protein: CASSLAGGLGHSWATEAFF.

The gene calls are TRBV14 and TRBJ1-2; weak D call: TRBD1 (6 bases). This CDR3 is built from 14 residues. The V end was cut by 1 base, the J end by 2 bases, with 8 bases between. Germline lookup yields CDR1 SGHDN and CDR2 FVKESK. CDR3 sequence: CASSQVQGNYGYTF. The CDR3 nucleotides are TGTGCCAGCAGCCAAGTTCAGGGGAACTATGGCTACACCTTC.

The chain is built from TRBV19 and TRBJ2-3; no clear D gene. V gave up 3 bases and J gave up 0 bases, with 10 bases separating them. The CDR3 sequence is 15 residues long. The germline V gene encodes CDR1 LNHDA and CDR2 SQIVND (reference sequence). CDR3 sequence: CASSIRPGSTDTQYF. For the CDR3, the DNA is TGTGCCAGTAGTATCCGGCCAGGCAGCACAGATACGCAGTATTTT.

This clonotype came up many times. CDR3 DNA: TGTGCCAGCAGTTTGTGGGGTAGCGGGGTTAACACCGGGGAGCTGTTTTTT. Its translation: CASSLWGSGVNTGELFF. J is TRBJ2-2 and V is TRBV12-3 or TRBV12-4, with 8 bases fitting TRBD2. Trimming removed 3 bases from V and 2 bases from J; junction bases left unmatched: 8. The CDR3 covers 17 residues.

The chain recombines TRBV27 with TRBJ2-3, with D unresolved. Trimming pared 5 bases from V and 6 bases from J, leaving 15 bases between. This CDR3 has 14 amino acids. The germline V gene has CDR1 MNHEY and CDR2 SMNVEV (reference sequence). The CDR3 coding sequence is TGTGCCAGCAGTACACGCAAAGGGTACGATACGCAGTATTTT. Translation: CASSTRKGYDTQYF.